The sample holds a few counts of the clone carrying this TCR beta chain. Its antigen is unknown. Other DNA sequences in the same sample also yield this CDR3. Time point defined: baseline pretreatment blood. Treatment of the sample: 15 Gy SBRT to primary tumor, nephrectomy 4 weeks later. After SBRT, blood was collected at 2 and 4 weeks, plus baseline. Clear cell pathology was present in this patient's renal cell carcinoma. Here immunoSEQ multiplex PCR was the method, and the copy in TCRdb shows in-frame clones only, minus some. The table records approximately 110,000 clones, roughly 80% of them present only once. These data originate in a study of radiation and T cells in renal cell carcinoma. Notes on the study in general: Top tumor clonotypes rose in blood 2 weeks post-radiation, then contracted. Without pretreatment biopsies, baseline tumor clonotype presence was undetermined.

This TCR derives from a woman aged 55-70 years with renal cell carcinoma. The sample here was blood, taken from a patient whose treatment included radiotherapy and nephrectomy.

CDR3 loop: CASSQGQGGTEAFF. For the CDR3, the DNA is TGCGCCAGCAGCCAGGGACAGGGTGGCACTGAAGCTTTCTTT. The chain recombines TRBV4-1 with TRBJ1-1, with 9 bases fitting TRBD1. The CDR3 totals 14 residues. The germline CDR1 and CDR2 sequences are MGHRA and YSYEKL. The V and J ends lost 3 bases and 4 bases, in that order; junction bases with no gene match: 3.